The source of this T cell receptor beta chain is a study of CD8 T cells in Susac syndrome. Reverse transcription of roughly 0.5 to 1 ug RNA was carried out with random hexamers. TCRdb processed the immunoSEQ multiplex PCR reads anew with MiXCR; each CDR3 protein has one entry. The sample lists some 300,000 distinct CDR3 sequences; almost 85% were seen once. The CDR3 is 15 residues long. Germline CDR1 is SGDLS and CDR2 is YYNGEE. V gave up 0 bases and J gave up 2 bases, with 12 bases separating them. This receptor was identified in a human donor with multiple sclerosis. Sequenced input: CD8+ T cells from PBMCs. V and J are TRBV9 and TRBJ2-7; tentatively, D is TRBD2 (5 bases). The CDR3 DNA follows: TGTGCCAGCAGCGTAGAGCCGGGGTTTACCTACGAGCAGTACTTC. This translates into CASSVEPGFTYEQYF.